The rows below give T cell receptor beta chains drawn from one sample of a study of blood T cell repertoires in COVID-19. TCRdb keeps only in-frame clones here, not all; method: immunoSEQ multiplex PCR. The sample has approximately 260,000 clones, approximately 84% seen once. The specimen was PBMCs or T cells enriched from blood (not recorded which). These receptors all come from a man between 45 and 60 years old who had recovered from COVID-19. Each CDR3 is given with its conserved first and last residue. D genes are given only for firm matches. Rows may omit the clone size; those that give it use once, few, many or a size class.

cdr3_nt: TGTGCCAGCCTGCTTGGCAGGAACACTGAAGCTTTCTTT
cdr3_aa: CASLLGRNTEAFF
cdr3_length: 13
d_call: .
v_call: TRBV2
clone_size: .
j_call: TRBJ1-1

cdr3_nt: TGTGCCAGCAGTTTGGGGCAGGGGGCGCGTGGCTACACCTTC
cdr3_aa: CASSLGQGARGYTF
cdr3_length: 14
d_call: TRBD1
v_call: TRBV28
clone_size: few
j_call: TRBJ1-2

cdr3_nt: TGTGCCAGCAGCCAAGGAGGCGCGGGGGAAAAACTGTTTTTT
cdr3_aa: CASSQGGAGEKLFF
cdr3_length: 14
d_call: .
v_call: TRBV7-2
clone_size: few
j_call: TRBJ1-4

cdr3_nt: TGCGCCAGCAGTGGAACCAGCGGGGGGCACACCGGGGAGCTGTTTTTT
cdr3_aa: CASSGTSGGHTGELFF
cdr3_length: 16
d_call: TRBD2
v_call: TRBV10-2
clone_size: once
j_call: TRBJ2-2

cdr3_nt: TGTGCCAGTAGTATGGGGGCAGGGGGTTCTGAAAAACTGTTTTTT
cdr3_aa: CASSMGAGGSEKLFF
cdr3_length: 15
d_call: TRBD1
v_call: TRBV19
clone_size: .
j_call: TRBJ1-4

cdr3_nt: TGCGCCAGCAGCTTGCAGGGGCCCTACGAGCAGTACTTC
cdr3_aa: CASSLQGPYEQYF
cdr3_length: 13
d_call: .
v_call: TRBV5-1
clone_size: .
j_call: TRBJ2-7

cdr3_nt: TGCAGCACTCCTGGACAGGGGGCGCTTGAAGCTTTCTTT
cdr3_aa: CSTPGQGALEAFF
cdr3_length: 13
d_call: TRBD1
v_call: TRBV29-1
clone_size: .
j_call: TRBJ1-1

cdr3_nt: TGTGCCAGCAGTTTATCCGCCCCCCAAAGTCGGTCCCCTAGCGGGAGGGCCGCAGATACGCAGTATTTT
cdr3_aa: CASSLSAPQSRSPSGRAADTQYF
cdr3_length: 23
d_call: TRBD2
v_call: TRBV27
clone_size: .
j_call: TRBJ2-3

cdr3_nt: TGTGCCAGCAGGCCTACAGGGCTGGAGACCCAGTACTTC
cdr3_aa: CASRPTGLETQYF
cdr3_length: 13
d_call: .
v_call: TRBV12-3/TRBV12-4
clone_size: .
j_call: TRBJ2-5

cdr3_nt: TGTGCCAGCAGCCAAGGTTGGGCGGGGACCTACGAGCAGTACTTC
cdr3_aa: CASSQGWAGTYEQYF
cdr3_length: 15
d_call: .
v_call: TRBV3-1/TRBV3-2
clone_size: .
j_call: TRBJ2-7

cdr3_nt: TGTGCCAGCAGCGCCCGCGACACTGGGTTTGGTTCACCCCTCCACTTT
cdr3_aa: CASSARDTGFGSPLHF
cdr3_length: 16
d_call: .
v_call: TRBV7-9
clone_size: few
j_call: TRBJ1-6

cdr3_nt: TGCGCCAGCAGCCTCGGATCACTAGCGGGGACCTCCTACGAGCAGTACTTC
cdr3_aa: CASSLGSLAGTSYEQYF
cdr3_length: 17
d_call: TRBD2
v_call: TRBV4-1
clone_size: .
j_call: TRBJ2-7

cdr3_nt: TGTGCCAGCAGCCAGGGTAACACTGAAGCTTTCTTT
cdr3_aa: CASSQGNTEAFF
cdr3_length: 12
d_call: .
v_call: TRBV5-6
clone_size: .
j_call: TRBJ1-1

cdr3_nt: TGTGCCAGAATAGACAGGAAGACTAGCGGGAGTCGCAACGAGCAGTACTTC
cdr3_aa: CARIDRKTSGSRNEQYF
cdr3_length: 17
d_call: .
v_call: TRBV21-1
clone_size: .
j_call: TRBJ2-7

cdr3_nt: TGTGCCAGCAGCTTCCGAGGGGGCCCGGCAGATACGCAGTATTTT
cdr3_aa: CASSFRGGPADTQYF
cdr3_length: 15
d_call: TRBD1
v_call: TRBV9
clone_size: .
j_call: TRBJ2-3

cdr3_nt: TGTGCCATACGACAGGGGCGCGCAAGGCGGGGAGCAGAGACCCAGTACTTC
cdr3_aa: CAIRQGRARRGAETQYF
cdr3_length: 17
d_call: TRBD1
v_call: TRBV10-3
clone_size: .
j_call: TRBJ2-5

cdr3_nt: TGTGCCAGCAGTCCAGGGACTAGCTGGGGCACCGGGGAGCTGTTTTTT
cdr3_aa: CASSPGTSWGTGELFF
cdr3_length: 16
d_call: TRBD2
v_call: TRBV6-2/TRBV6-3
clone_size: .
j_call: TRBJ2-2

cdr3_nt: TGCGCCAGCAAACCCGGGACTAGCGGGATCGATGAGCAGTTCTTC
cdr3_aa: CASKPGTSGIDEQFF
cdr3_length: 15
d_call: TRBD2
v_call: TRBV5-1
clone_size: few
j_call: TRBJ2-1

cdr3_nt: TGTGCCAGCAGTCCTAGCGGGACTAGCACAGATACGCAGTATTTT
cdr3_aa: CASSPSGTSTDTQYF
cdr3_length: 15
d_call: TRBD2
v_call: TRBV7-9
clone_size: .
j_call: TRBJ2-3

cdr3_nt: TGTGCCAGCAGCCCCCGGATGGGCGTTGTAGGCTACACCTTC
cdr3_aa: CASSPRMGVVGYTF
cdr3_length: 14
d_call: .
v_call: TRBV3-1/TRBV3-2
clone_size: .
j_call: TRBJ1-2

cdr3_nt: TGTGCCAGTAGTATCGAGGGAAAGGCGTTCGGGGCCAACGTCCTGACTTTC
cdr3_aa: CASSIEGKAFGANVLTF
cdr3_length: 17
d_call: .
v_call: TRBV19
clone_size: once
j_call: TRBJ2-6

cdr3_nt: TGTGCCAGCAGCGACAGGACCTCTGGAAACACCATATATTTT
cdr3_aa: CASSDRTSGNTIYF
cdr3_length: 14
d_call: .
v_call: TRBV5-4
clone_size: .
j_call: TRBJ1-3

cdr3_nt: TGCAGTGCTAGTCAGCTAGCGGGAGGGTATGAGCAGTACTTC
cdr3_aa: CSASQLAGGYEQYF
cdr3_length: 14
d_call: TRBD2
v_call: TRBV20-1
clone_size: .
j_call: TRBJ2-7

cdr3_nt: TGTGCCAGCAGCCCCTACAGACATCAGCCCCAGCATTTT
cdr3_aa: CASSPYRHQPQHF
cdr3_length: 13
d_call: .
v_call: TRBV7-2
clone_size: .
j_call: TRBJ1-5